Detailed here is one T cell receptor (beta chain). As yet, its antigen is unknown. This entry is derived from a study of PD-L1 blockade in urothelial cancer. Study at large: The median T cell count in blood samples was more than 140,000. General study results and limits: Expansion of tumor-associated blood clones at 3 weeks was greater in durable-benefit patients. Lower pretreatment blood TCR clonality, under the median, predicted better survival, researchers reported.

Produced via immunoSEQ multiplex PCR; TCRdb's table is partial and in-frame only. The profile shows tens of thousands of clones, around three quarters of them singletons. Sampling of each patient yielded between 1 and 8 specimens, collected pretreatment and on-treatment. The source of this sequence is a man between 70 and 80 years old with urothelial cancer. The sequencing here drew on PBMCs, taken around atezolizumab (anti-PD-L1) treatment.

The CDR3 protein is CASSLEGGQGRTEAFF. The CDR3 nucleotides read TGTGCCAGCAGCTTAGAGGGGGGACAGGGAAGGACTGAAGCTTTCTTT. The J gene is TRBJ1-1, the V gene TRBV11-3; TRBD1 matches 9 bases. Germline assignment: CDR1 SGHNT and CDR2 YENEEA. CDR3 length: 16 residues. After removal of 0 bases from V and 5 bases from J, the junction contained 7 bases not matched to a gene. Together with reference TRBV11-3 and TRBJ1-1, the CDR3 gives the full variable domain: EAGVVQSPRYKIIEKKQPVAFWCNPISGHNTLYWYLQNLGQGPELLIRYENEEAVDDSQLPKDRFSAERLKGVDSTLKIQPAELGDSAVYLCASSLEGGQGRTEAFFGQGTRLTVV.